A selection of T cell receptor beta chains follows, all from one sample in a study of cytomegalovirus exposure and HLA in healthy donors. Data came from immunoSEQ multiplex PCR; TCRdb stores just in-frame clones and leaves some out. This sample yields some 180,000 clones, of which around nine tenths are seen a single time; 6% to 8% belongs to the top ten. The sample consisted of PBMCs. Receptor source: a man aged 25-45 years in good health and CMV-seropositive. Each CDR3 is given with its conserved first and last residue. D genes are given only for firm matches. Not all rows give a size; the values are once, few, many and, for expanded clones, a class.

d_gene: TRBD2
j_gene: TRBJ2-7
v_gene: TRBV27
abundance: NA
CDR3aa: CASSPLAGGYEQYF
CDR3nt: TGTGCCAGCAGTCCACTAGCGGGAGGGTACGAGCAGTACTTC

d_gene: NA
j_gene: TRBJ2-5
v_gene: TRBV6-5
abundance: NA
CDR3aa: CASSYSLVEQETQYF
CDR3nt: TGTGCCAGCAGTTACTCTTTGGTAGAACAAGAGACCCAGTACTTC

d_gene: TRBD1
j_gene: TRBJ2-2
v_gene: TRBV28
abundance: NA
CDR3aa: CASSLGQGTGTGELFF
CDR3nt: TGTGCCAGCAGCTTGGGACAGGGGACCGGCACCGGGGAGCTGTTTTTT

d_gene: TRBD2
j_gene: TRBJ2-1
v_gene: TRBV6-5
abundance: NA
CDR3aa: CASSLAGPYNEQFF
CDR3nt: TGTGCCAGCAGCCTAGCGGGGCCTTACAATGAGCAGTTCTTC

d_gene: NA
j_gene: TRBJ1-2
v_gene: TRBV7-6
abundance: NA
CDR3aa: CASSLPSAWSSTSPF
CDR3nt: TGTGCCAGCAGCTTACCTAGTGCCTGGAGCTCGACTTCCCCCTTC

d_gene: NA
j_gene: TRBJ2-7
v_gene: TRBV10-3
abundance: NA
CDR3aa: CAISEPGRSSYEQYF
CDR3nt: TGTGCCATCAGTGAGCCGGGACGGAGCTCCTACGAGCAGTACTTC

d_gene: NA
j_gene: TRBJ2-7
v_gene: TRBV18
abundance: NA
CDR3aa: CASSPPASYEQYF
CDR3nt: TGTGCCAGCTCACCACCTGCCTCCTACGAGCAGTACTTC

d_gene: TRBD2
j_gene: TRBJ2-5
v_gene: TRBV12-5
abundance: NA
CDR3aa: CASGFPTDRASGRAQQETQYF
CDR3nt: TGTGCTAGTGGTTTCCCAACAGACAGGGCTAGCGGGAGGGCCCAACAAGAGACCCAGTACTTC

d_gene: TRBD2
j_gene: TRBJ2-5
v_gene: TRBV7-7
abundance: NA
CDR3aa: CASSLGLAGVQETQYF
CDR3nt: TGTGCTAGCAGCTTAGGACTAGCGGGAGTCCAAGAGACCCAGTACTTC

d_gene: NA
j_gene: TRBJ2-7
v_gene: TRBV10-3
abundance: NA
CDR3aa: CAISEKSQSSYEQYF
CDR3nt: TGTGCCATCAGTGAGAAGTCCCAGAGCTCCTACGAGCAGTACTTC

d_gene: TRBD2
j_gene: TRBJ2-4
v_gene: TRBV14
abundance: NA
CDR3aa: CASSRTSGQNIQYF
CDR3nt: TGTGCCAGCAGCCGCACTAGCGGCCAAAACATTCAGTACTTC

d_gene: NA
j_gene: TRBJ2-7
v_gene: TRBV6-5
abundance: NA
CDR3aa: CASSYADPTYEQYF
CDR3nt: TGTGCCAGCAGTTACGCGGATCCAACCTACGAGCAGTACTTC

d_gene: NA
j_gene: TRBJ2-1
v_gene: TRBV19
abundance: NA
CDR3aa: CASIPWDKNEQFF
CDR3nt: TGTGCCAGTATCCCTTGGGACAAAAATGAGCAGTTCTTC

d_gene: TRBD1
j_gene: TRBJ1-6
v_gene: TRBV18
abundance: once
CDR3aa: CASSQQGLNSPLHF
CDR3nt: TGTGCCAGCTCACAACAGGGGCTTAATTCACCCCTCCACTTT

d_gene: NA
j_gene: TRBJ2-5
v_gene: TRBV25-1
abundance: NA
CDR3aa: CASTGEEETQYF
CDR3nt: TGTGCCAGCACCGGTGAGGAAGAGACCCAGTACTTC

d_gene: NA
j_gene: TRBJ1-6
v_gene: TRBV27
abundance: NA
CDR3aa: CASSLVLMGGNSPLHF
CDR3nt: TGTGCCAGCAGCTTAGTTCTCATGGGCGGCAATTCACCCCTCCACTTT

d_gene: NA
j_gene: TRBJ2-1
v_gene: TRBV27
abundance: NA
CDR3aa: CASREGRNEQFF
CDR3nt: TGTGCCAGCAGGGAGGGGAGGAATGAGCAGTTCTTC

d_gene: TRBD1
j_gene: TRBJ1-2
v_gene: TRBV29-1
abundance: NA
CDR3aa: CSVGQWTGIGYGYTF
CDR3nt: TGCAGCGTTGGGCAGTGGACAGGGATCGGGTATGGCTACACCTTC

d_gene: NA
j_gene: TRBJ1-1
v_gene: TRBV7-3
abundance: NA
CDR3aa: CASSQPGRQTTEAFF
CDR3nt: TGTGCCAGCAGCCAACCGGGACGCCAAACGACTGAAGCTTTCTTT

d_gene: NA
j_gene: TRBJ1-5
v_gene: TRBV27
abundance: NA
CDR3aa: CASSMGRDQPQHF
CDR3nt: TGTGCCAGCAGTATGGGTCGGGATCAGCCCCAGCATTTT

d_gene: NA
j_gene: TRBJ2-3
v_gene: TRBV15
abundance: NA
CDR3aa: CATSRENRISTDTQYF
CDR3nt: TGTGCCACCAGCAGAGAGAACCGGATTAGCACAGATACGCAGTATTTT

d_gene: NA
j_gene: TRBJ2-7
v_gene: TRBV5-1
abundance: once
CDR3aa: CASSFREGYEQYF
CDR3nt: TGCGCCAGCAGCTTTAGGGAAGGCTACGAGCAGTACTTC